The rows below give T cell receptor beta chains drawn from one sample of a study of blood T cell repertoires in COVID-19. The protocol was immunoSEQ multiplex PCR, while the TCRdb copy is restricted to in-frame clones and leaves out a portion. The table includes about 130,000 clones, about 80% detected once. The sequencing input was PBMCs or T cells enriched from blood (not recorded which). The receptors stem from a man aged 50-59 years who had recovered from COVID-19. Both conserved end residues are part of each CDR3. D genes are given only for firm matches. Not all rows give a size; the values are once, few, many and, for expanded clones, a class.

j_gene: TRBJ2-3; v_gene: TRBV27; d_gene: TRBD1; abundance: -; CDR3aa: CASSGALGTGDTQYF; CDR3nt: TGTGCCAGCAGTGGGGCGCTCGGGACAGGAGATACGCAGTATTTT
j_gene: TRBJ2-1; v_gene: TRBV30; d_gene: -; abundance: -; CDR3aa: CAWTTGRTSYNEQFF; CDR3nt: TGTGCCTGGACGACGGGGAGGACGTCCTACAATGAGCAGTTCTTC
j_gene: TRBJ2-6; v_gene: TRBV9; d_gene: TRBD1; abundance: -; CDR3aa: CASSPRQDRGVVVGANVLTF; CDR3nt: TGTGCCAGCAGCCCGCGGCAAGACAGGGGAGTAGTGGTTGGGGCCAACGTCCTGACTTTC
j_gene: TRBJ1-2; v_gene: TRBV18; d_gene: -; abundance: -; CDR3aa: CASSPAGAGGYTF; CDR3nt: TGTGCCAGCTCACCGGCGGGGGCCGGAGGCTACACCTTC
j_gene: TRBJ1-5; v_gene: TRBV7-5; d_gene: -; abundance: -; CDR3aa: CARSFRQGDQPQHF; CDR3nt: TGTGCCAGAAGCTTTAGGCAGGGGGACCAGCCCCAGCATTTT
j_gene: TRBJ2-3; v_gene: TRBV7-9; d_gene: TRBD1; abundance: once; CDR3aa: CASSLSGTGLSDTQYF; CDR3nt: TGTGCCAGCAGCCTTTCCGGGACAGGGCTGTCAGATACGCAGTATTTT
j_gene: TRBJ2-7; v_gene: TRBV19; d_gene: -; abundance: -; CDR3aa: CASSIEPGYEQYF; CDR3nt: TGTGCCAGTAGTATAGAACCAGGGTACGAGCAGTACTTC
j_gene: TRBJ2-7; v_gene: TRBV6-1; d_gene: -; abundance: -; CDR3aa: CASSSRQVLYEQYF; CDR3nt: TGTGCCAGCAGTTCTCGACAGGTTCTCTACGAGCAGTACTTC
j_gene: TRBJ2-3; v_gene: TRBV5-1; d_gene: -; abundance: few; CDR3aa: CASSLSGHSTDTQYF; CDR3nt: TGCGCCAGCAGCTTGAGTGGCCACAGCACAGATACGCAGTATTTT
j_gene: TRBJ1-1; v_gene: TRBV7-8; d_gene: -; abundance: -; CDR3aa: CASSLQWNTEAFF; CDR3nt: TGTGCCAGCAGCCTACAGTGGAACACTGAAGCTTTCTTT
j_gene: TRBJ1-4; v_gene: TRBV30; d_gene: TRBD1; abundance: few; CDR3aa: CASSGGFAEKLFF; CDR3nt: TGTGCCTCCTCAGGGGGCTTCGCTGAAAAACTGTTTTTT
j_gene: TRBJ2-7; v_gene: TRBV10-3; d_gene: TRBD1; abundance: -; CDR3aa: CAISLEDRESYEQYF; CDR3nt: TGTGCCATCAGTTTAGAGGACAGGGAGAGCTACGAGCAGTACTTC
j_gene: TRBJ2-2; v_gene: TRBV5-5; d_gene: -; abundance: -; CDR3aa: CASSSPRLMNTGELFF; CDR3nt: TGTGCCAGCAGCTCCCCCAGGCTAATGAACACCGGGGAGCTGTTTTTT
j_gene: TRBJ1-2; v_gene: TRBV14; d_gene: TRBD1; abundance: -; CDR3aa: CASSRNSGQGAEGYTF; CDR3nt: TGTGCCAGCAGCCGAAATTCCGGACAGGGGGCGGAAGGCTACACCTTC
j_gene: TRBJ2-5; v_gene: TRBV5-1; d_gene: TRBD1; abundance: -; CDR3aa: CASSLARGQGTETQYF; CDR3nt: TGCGCCAGCAGCTTGGCCCGAGGACAGGGGACAGAGACCCAGTACTTC
j_gene: TRBJ2-7; v_gene: TRBV7-2; d_gene: TRBD1; abundance: -; CDR3aa: CASSLANLVGQGALEQYF; CDR3nt: TGTGCCAGCAGCTTAGCTAATTTGGTGGGACAGGGGGCGCTTGAGCAGTACTTC
j_gene: TRBJ1-2; v_gene: TRBV3-1/TRBV3-2; d_gene: TRBD1; abundance: -; CDR3aa: CASSPLTGGDHGYTF; CDR3nt: TGTGCCAGCAGCCCCCTGACAGGGGGTGACCATGGCTACACCTTC
j_gene: TRBJ2-1; v_gene: TRBV11-2; d_gene: TRBD2; abundance: -; CDR3aa: CASSLDGAGGPYNEQFF; CDR3nt: TGTGCCAGCAGCTTAGATGGAGCGGGGGGGCCTTACAATGAGCAGTTCTTC
j_gene: TRBJ2-3; v_gene: TRBV2; d_gene: TRBD2; abundance: few; CDR3aa: CASSSLAGTQYF; CDR3nt: TGTGCCAGCAGCTCACTAGCGGGAACGCAGTATTTT
j_gene: TRBJ1-1; v_gene: TRBV6-5; d_gene: TRBD1; abundance: -; CDR3aa: CASRDRGPTEAFF; CDR3nt: TGTGCCAGCAGAGACAGGGGTCCCACTGAAGCTTTCTTT
j_gene: TRBJ2-7; v_gene: TRBV9; d_gene: TRBD2; abundance: few; CDR3aa: CASSVSAGYEQYF; CDR3nt: TGTGCCAGCAGCGTATCAGCGGGGTACGAGCAGTACTTC
j_gene: TRBJ1-1; v_gene: TRBV7-8; d_gene: -; abundance: -; CDR3aa: CASSLRDFGMNTEAFF; CDR3nt: TGTGCCAGCAGCTTACGGGACTTTGGCATGAACACTGAAGCTTTCTTT